A single sample gave rise to the 5 T cell receptor beta chains below, sequenced in a study of T cells in Graves' hyperthyroidism and ophthalmopathy. Researchers amplified the TCR beta CDR3 regions from RNA transcripts. The primer set for the first-round RT-PCR of the TCR CDR3 was HTBI. TCRdb fed the multiplex PCR reads into MiXCR, producing one record per CDR3 protein. The sample contains hundreds of thousands of distinct CDR3 sequences, 16% of which appear only once. Sequencing input: blood. These receptors were collected from a woman under 30 with Graves' hyperthyroidism.

CDR3 sequence: CASSIKGGGNYGYTF. CDR3 bases: TGTGCCAGTAGCATCAAGGGGGGTGGGAACTATGGCTACACCTTC. The chain recombines TRBV19 with TRBJ1-2; tentative D call: TRBD1 (6 bases). Germline CDR1 reads LNHDA; CDR2 reads SQIVND (reference sequence). The V gene lost 6 bases and the J gene lost 2 bases, with 16 bases spanning the gap. The CDR3 is 15 residues long.

The table lists this clonotype with many counts. The V gene is TRBV7-9, the J gene TRBJ2-3; 10 bases map to TRBD2. The V segment lost 7 bases and the J segment 1 base; nucleotides outside the gene matches: 2. The CDR3 covers 14 residues. The germline V gene has CDR1 SEHNR and CDR2 FQNEAQ (reference sequence). CDR3 bases: TGTGCCAGCACCACTAGCGGGGGCACAGATACGCAGTATTTT. Protein sequence: CASTTSGGTDTQYF.

The rearrangement links TRBV3-1 to TRBJ2-1; 9 nucleotides match TRBD2. The V gene end was trimmed by 6 bases and the J gene end by 6 bases; junction bases not matched to a gene: 6. Per germline, CDR1 LGHDT and CDR2 YNNKEL (reference sequence). The CDR3 sequence is 14 residues long. The CDR3 reads CASRLAGNVNEQFF. CDR3 nucleotides: TGTGCCAGCAGACTAGCGGGTAATGTCAATGAGCAGTTCTTC.

In this sample, this clonotype turned up a few times. The rearrangement links TRBV27 to TRBJ1-4; TRBD1 matches at 10 bases. Trimming cost V 5 bases and J 7 bases; bases outside gene matches: 4. This CDR3 has 14 residues. In germline, CDR1 is MNHEY, CDR2 SMNVEV (reference sequence). The CDR3 sequence is CASSNRDRGEKLFF. The CDR3 coding sequence is TGTGCCAGCAGTAACAGGGACAGGGGTGAAAAACTGTTTTTT.

This clonotype was recorded many times. This rearrangement joins TRBV27 to TRBJ1-4; 7 bases are shared with TRBD1. V dropped 4 bases and J dropped 8; count of bases not matched to a gene: 16. This CDR3 has 17 amino acids. The V gene's germline CDR1 is MNHEY and CDR2 SMNVEV (reference sequence). This chain's CDR3 is CASSCQSQGGAEEKLFF. The CDR3 bases are TGTGCCAGCAGTTGCCAATCCCAAGGGGGCGCAGAGGAAAAACTGTTTTTT.